The clone carrying this T cell receptor beta chain has just one count. One junction end disagrees with the germline gene, perhaps due to a read error. The data are from a study of blood T cell repertoires in COVID-19. Study context: The study drew acute and convalescent COVID-19 samples from the United States, Italy and Spain. Nucleic acid was either cDNA or gDNA, and it came from T cells, B-cell-depleted T cells, or PBMCs.

The CDR3 runs to 14 residues. Germline CDR1 SGHNT, CDR2 YYREEE (reference sequence). In the original analysis: Quantification of nucleated cells was approximated via reference gene primer amplification. The method was immunoSEQ multiplex PCR; TCRdb's version includes in-frame clones alone and lacks a portion of them. That table gives V, J and clone size, and the DNA gave D and trimming. There are 100,000 to 140,000 clones in the sample; about 91% occur only once, and around 7% lies in the top ten. The clonotype comes from a man aged 50 to 59 with active or convalescent COVID-19. The chain uses TRBV5-4 and TRBJ2-1, with D possibly being TRBD1 (6 bases). Sequencing input: peripheral blood. CDR3 in amino acids: CASTLYRVYNEQFF. The CDR3 DNA sequence: TGTGCCAGCACCTTGTACAGGGTATACAATGAGCAGTTCTTC.